A selection of T cell receptor beta chains follows, all from one sample in a study of shared clonotypes between healthy human individuals. Profiling relied on immunoSEQ multiplex PCR, and the TCRdb table lists in-frame clones only, not all of them. The sample records around 2.1 million clones, approximately 94% being singletons. Sequenced material: naive CD8+ T cells from PBMCs. The receptors originated from a man aged 18 to 29 in good health. Some clones in this sample may be carry-over from other donors' samples. Each CDR3 is given with its conserved first and last residue. Each record gives: D gene, J gene, V gene, clone size, CDR3 DNA, CDR3 protein. A D gene is named only where the DNA matches it firmly. Size is omitted from some rows. Given values are once, few, many or a class for expanded clones.

d_call: .
j_call: TRBJ1-3
v_call: TRBV30
clone_size: once
cdr3_nt: TGTGCCTGGAGTGCCCTCCGCTGGGGAAACACCATATATTTT
cdr3_aa: CAWSALRWGNTIYF

d_call: .
j_call: TRBJ1-1
v_call: TRBV7-9
clone_size: .
cdr3_nt: TGTGCCAGCAGCTTTTCCAGTTCGAACACTGAAGCTTTCTTT
cdr3_aa: CASSFSSSNTEAFF

d_call: TRBD2
j_call: TRBJ2-3
v_call: TRBV27
clone_size: .
cdr3_nt: TGTGCCAGCAGTCCGTCCGCGGGAGAGAGCACAGATACGCAGTATTTT
cdr3_aa: CASSPSAGESTDTQYF

d_call: .
j_call: TRBJ2-3
v_call: TRBV19
clone_size: .
cdr3_nt: TGTGCCAGTAGTATCCTGGGGGCCACAGATACGCAGTATTTT
cdr3_aa: CASSILGATDTQYF

d_call: TRBD1
j_call: TRBJ1-1
v_call: TRBV19
clone_size: .
cdr3_nt: TGTGCCAGTAGGACAGGGGAAGGAGACACTGAAGCTTTCTTT
cdr3_aa: CASRTGEGDTEAFF

d_call: .
j_call: TRBJ2-1
v_call: TRBV28
clone_size: .
cdr3_nt: TGTGCCAGCAGCCCCCGGCCCTTAGGTGACAATGAGCAGTTCTTC
cdr3_aa: CASSPRPLGDNEQFF

d_call: .
j_call: TRBJ2-5
v_call: TRBV28
clone_size: once
cdr3_nt: TGTGCCAGCAGTTTTGCGGGACAAGAGACCCAGTACTTC
cdr3_aa: CASSFAGQETQYF

d_call: .
j_call: TRBJ2-1
v_call: TRBV2
clone_size: .
cdr3_nt: TGTGCCAGCAGTGAAAACTTGAACAGGCGAATCTACTACAATGAGCAGTTCTTC
cdr3_aa: CASSENLNRRIYYNEQFF

d_call: TRBD1
j_call: TRBJ2-7
v_call: TRBV27
clone_size: .
cdr3_nt: TGTGCCAGCAGGGACAGGGGGCCTTCCCACGAGCAGTACTTC
cdr3_aa: CASRDRGPSHEQYF

d_call: TRBD1
j_call: TRBJ2-7
v_call: TRBV27
clone_size: few
cdr3_nt: TGTGCCAGCAGTTTACGGGACAGGCGCTACGAGCAGTACTTC
cdr3_aa: CASSLRDRRYEQYF

d_call: .
j_call: TRBJ1-1
v_call: TRBV10-3
clone_size: .
cdr3_nt: TGTGCCATCAGTGGGGTTTGGACGGTGAACACTGAAGCTTTCTTT
cdr3_aa: CAISGVWTVNTEAFF

d_call: .
j_call: TRBJ1-1
v_call: TRBV7-8
clone_size: .
cdr3_nt: TGTGCCAGCAGTCCCGCGGCTCGAGGAGACACTGAAGCTTTCTTT
cdr3_aa: CASSPAARGDTEAFF

d_call: .
j_call: TRBJ2-7
v_call: TRBV7-9
clone_size: once
cdr3_nt: TGTGCCAGCAGCTCAACGCGACAGGCGTCCTACGAGCAGTACTTC
cdr3_aa: CASSSTRQASYEQYF

d_call: .
j_call: TRBJ2-7
v_call: TRBV4-1
clone_size: .
cdr3_nt: TGCGCCAGCAGCGGGTCGTACGAGCAGTACTTC
cdr3_aa: CASSGSYEQYF

d_call: TRBD1
j_call: TRBJ1-1
v_call: TRBV4-1
clone_size: .
cdr3_nt: TGCGCCAGCAGCCAAGGTGGGTTGGAGGGGGCGAACACTGAAGCTTTCTTT
cdr3_aa: CASSQGGLEGANTEAFF

d_call: .
j_call: TRBJ1-1
v_call: TRBV4-1
clone_size: few
cdr3_nt: TGCGCCAGCAGCCAAGAGGGTAACGGGAACACTGAAGCTTTCTTT
cdr3_aa: CASSQEGNGNTEAFF

d_call: .
j_call: TRBJ2-1
v_call: TRBV5-1
clone_size: .
cdr3_nt: TGCGCCAGCAGCTTGGAGACAGGGACTCGATCCTACAATGAGCAGTTCTTC
cdr3_aa: CASSLETGTRSYNEQFF

d_call: TRBD2
j_call: TRBJ2-5
v_call: TRBV19
clone_size: .
cdr3_nt: TGTGCCAGTAGTCCACTAGCGGGATACCGAGGGGAGACCCAGTACTTC
cdr3_aa: CASSPLAGYRGETQYF

d_call: .
j_call: TRBJ1-2
v_call: TRBV9
clone_size: .
cdr3_nt: TGTGCCAGCAGCGTAGAAGTTATGGTGTCAGTAGATGGCTATGGCTACACCTTC
cdr3_aa: CASSVEVMVSVDGYGYTF

d_call: .
j_call: TRBJ2-7
v_call: TRBV4-1
clone_size: .
cdr3_nt: TGCGCCAGCAGCCAAGATGGATACGAGCAGTACTTC
cdr3_aa: CASSQDGYEQYF

d_call: .
j_call: TRBJ2-1
v_call: TRBV2
clone_size: .
cdr3_nt: TGTGCCAGCAGTGAAGCAGGCAATGAGCAGTTCTTC
cdr3_aa: CASSEAGNEQFF

d_call: .
j_call: TRBJ2-3
v_call: TRBV18
clone_size: .
cdr3_nt: TGTGCCAGCTCCACACCTTTGGATCTTGGCCCCATCACAGATACGCAGTATTTT
cdr3_aa: CASSTPLDLGPITDTQYF

d_call: .
j_call: TRBJ2-1
v_call: TRBV7-9
clone_size: .
cdr3_nt: TGTGCCAGCAGCTTAGCACTCGGGGTGGGCAATGAGCAGTTCTTC
cdr3_aa: CASSLALGVGNEQFF

d_call: .
j_call: TRBJ2-7
v_call: TRBV7-9
clone_size: .
cdr3_nt: TGTGCCAGCAGCTTAGTCGTTGACGAGCAGTACTTC
cdr3_aa: CASSLVVDEQYF

d_call: .
j_call: TRBJ2-1
v_call: TRBV9
clone_size: .
cdr3_nt: TGTGCCAGCAGCGTAGCGGGCAGTGATGAGCAGTTCTTC
cdr3_aa: CASSVAGSDEQFF

d_call: .
j_call: TRBJ2-7
v_call: TRBV7-2
clone_size: .
cdr3_nt: TGTGCCAGCAGCTCTACCGGAACCGGCTACGAGCAGTACTTC
cdr3_aa: CASSSTGTGYEQYF

d_call: .
j_call: TRBJ1-2
v_call: TRBV14
clone_size: .
cdr3_nt: TGTGCCAGCAGCCAAGATTATCCCGGCCTCGTTAACTATGGCTACACCTTC
cdr3_aa: CASSQDYPGLVNYGYTF

d_call: .
j_call: TRBJ2-7
v_call: TRBV5-8
clone_size: .
cdr3_nt: TGTGCCAGCAGCCTGTGGGGGACCGGACCTCCCGAGCAGTACTTC
cdr3_aa: CASSLWGTGPPEQYF

d_call: .
j_call: TRBJ2-2
v_call: TRBV7-6
clone_size: .
cdr3_nt: TGTGCCAGCAGCCAGGACAGGAACACCGGGGAGCTGTTTTTT
cdr3_aa: CASSQDRNTGELFF

d_call: .
j_call: TRBJ1-6
v_call: TRBV6-1
clone_size: .
cdr3_nt: TGTGCCAGCAGTGTTTATCCCGGGGTTGTGAATTCACCCCTCCACTTT
cdr3_aa: CASSVYPGVVNSPLHF

d_call: TRBD1
j_call: TRBJ2-7
v_call: TRBV28
clone_size: .
cdr3_nt: TGTGCCAGCAGTCCTCGGACAGGGGGCTACGAGCAGTACTTC
cdr3_aa: CASSPRTGGYEQYF

d_call: .
j_call: TRBJ1-1
v_call: TRBV6-5
clone_size: .
cdr3_nt: TGTGCCAGCAGTTACTCGCGAGGGACTGAAGCTTTCTTT
cdr3_aa: CASSYSRGTEAFF

d_call: .
j_call: TRBJ1-5
v_call: TRBV20-1
clone_size: .
cdr3_nt: TGCAGTGCTTCGACGGGGAAGCTCCAGCATTTT
cdr3_aa: CSASTGKLQHF

d_call: .
j_call: TRBJ1-5
v_call: TRBV7-9
clone_size: .
cdr3_nt: TGTGCCAGCAGCAAACAGGAATCTAATCAGCCCCAGCATTTT
cdr3_aa: CASSKQESNQPQHF

d_call: .
j_call: TRBJ1-5
v_call: TRBV27
clone_size: .
cdr3_nt: TGTGCCAGCAGTTTATTTGGGGGTGGAGGGAACAATCAGCCCCAGCATTTT
cdr3_aa: CASSLFGGGGNNQPQHF

d_call: .
j_call: TRBJ2-3
v_call: TRBV7-3
clone_size: .
cdr3_nt: TGTGCCAGCAGCCCCCTTGGGGGGAGGAACACAGATACGCAGTATTTT
cdr3_aa: CASSPLGGRNTDTQYF

d_call: TRBD1
j_call: TRBJ2-1
v_call: TRBV6-5
clone_size: .
cdr3_nt: TGTGCCAGCAGAACCCGGACAGGGAGTTACAATGAGCAGTTCTTC
cdr3_aa: CASRTRTGSYNEQFF

d_call: .
j_call: TRBJ2-1
v_call: TRBV7-2
clone_size: .
cdr3_nt: TGTGCCAGCAGCCCTAGGGGGGGCGGCAGATACAATGAGCAGTTCTTC
cdr3_aa: CASSPRGGGRYNEQFF

d_call: .
j_call: TRBJ1-5
v_call: TRBV7-3
clone_size: .
cdr3_nt: TGTGCCAGCAGCTTAAACTCTAATCAGCCCCAGCATTTT
cdr3_aa: CASSLNSNQPQHF

d_call: TRBD1
j_call: TRBJ1-1
v_call: TRBV4-2
clone_size: .
cdr3_nt: TGTGCCAGCAGCTACAGGGGTAAAGGCACTGAAGCTTTCTTT
cdr3_aa: CASSYRGKGTEAFF

d_call: .
j_call: TRBJ2-7
v_call: TRBV4-3
clone_size: .
cdr3_nt: TGCGCCAGCAGCCAAGCCCCCCTTCACGAGCAGTACTTC
cdr3_aa: CASSQAPLHEQYF

d_call: .
j_call: TRBJ2-7
v_call: TRBV21-1
clone_size: .
cdr3_nt: TGTGCCAGCAGCACCCCAGATGACTCCTACGAGCAGTACTTC
cdr3_aa: CASSTPDDSYEQYF